Listed below are T cell receptor beta chains from one sample, sequenced in a study of blood T cell repertoires in COVID-19. The assay was immunoSEQ multiplex PCR, and TCRdb's table has in-frame clones only and misses some. The sample gives approximately 430,000 clones, roughly 90% of which show up once; more than 1.4% is in the top ten. Sequencing used peripheral blood. These receptors were collected from a woman in her twenties or thirties with active or convalescent COVID-19. The CDR3 runs from the conserved cysteine through the conserved F or W. The listing skips clone size in some rows; elsewhere it reads once, few, many or a size class.

V gene: TRBV10-3; clone size: NA; CDR3 length: 14; CDR3 protein: CAIRGDTTYNEQFF
V gene: TRBV19; clone size: NA; CDR3 length: 18; CDR3 protein: CASSPGPFRLAGGGEQFF
V gene: TRBV5-4; clone size: NA; CDR3 length: 13; CDR3 protein: CASSLDSGETQYF
V gene: TRBV15; clone size: NA; CDR3 length: 14; CDR3 protein: CATSRDIRAQPQHF
V gene: TRBV2; clone size: NA; CDR3 length: 15; CDR3 protein: CASSKDRVSNQPQHF
V gene: TRBV12-3/TRBV12-4; clone size: NA; CDR3 length: 13; CDR3 protein: CASSTNRGYGYTF
V gene: TRBV10-1; clone size: NA; CDR3 length: 18; CDR3 protein: CAIPDPKTGTDRGSPLHF
V gene: TRBV2; clone size: NA; CDR3 length: 15; CDR3 protein: CASSVEGGGQETQYF
V gene: TRBV29-1; clone size: NA; CDR3 length: 12; CDR3 protein: CSVVREDYGYTF
V gene: TRBV5-1; clone size: NA; CDR3 length: 14; CDR3 protein: CASSERQGAREQYF
V gene: TRBV27; clone size: once; CDR3 length: 13; CDR3 protein: CASRKDKNYEQYF
V gene: TRBV27; clone size: NA; CDR3 length: 14; CDR3 protein: CATGRTGSIWEQYF
V gene: TRBV19; clone size: once; CDR3 length: 14; CDR3 protein: CASSRQGVYEKLFF
V gene: TRBV3-1/TRBV3-2; clone size: NA; CDR3 length: 15; CDR3 protein: CASSQGNTRAYGYTF
V gene: TRBV5-1; clone size: NA; CDR3 length: 14; CDR3 protein: CASSLTAGIPEAFF
V gene: TRBV5-1; clone size: NA; CDR3 length: 17; CDR3 protein: CASSGGRGGATYNEQFF
V gene: TRBV5-1; clone size: once; CDR3 length: 13; CDR3 protein: CASQITSGNTIYF
V gene: TRBV14; clone size: NA; CDR3 length: 18; CDR3 protein: CASSQGTTGTRRNTEAFF
V gene: TRBV2; clone size: NA; CDR3 length: 13; CDR3 protein: CASSAGANYGYTF
V gene: TRBV4-1; clone size: NA; CDR3 length: 18; CDR3 protein: CASSQDDRGRVLYNEQFF
V gene: TRBV11-2; clone size: NA; CDR3 length: 14; CDR3 protein: CASSLPFSGNTIYF
V gene: TRBV6-4; clone size: NA; CDR3 length: 11; CDR3 protein: CASSEQNGYTF
V gene: TRBV19; clone size: few; CDR3 length: 16; CDR3 protein: CASSIAQFDLNYGYTF
V gene: TRBV6-4; clone size: NA; CDR3 length: 13; CDR3 protein: CASSPGFGYGYTF
V gene: TRBV5-1; clone size: NA; CDR3 length: 13; CDR3 protein: CASSWEGAYEQYF
V gene: TRBV5-1; clone size: NA; CDR3 length: 14; CDR3 protein: CASSQFPGLEEQFF
V gene: TRBV5-5; clone size: NA; CDR3 length: 13; CDR3 protein: CASSTSAGSVLTF
V gene: TRBV6-1; clone size: NA; CDR3 length: 14; CDR3 protein: CASSEAPVSYGYTF
V gene: TRBV18; clone size: NA; CDR3 length: 17; CDR3 protein: CASSPRAGGSYTDTQYF
V gene: TRBV5-1; clone size: NA; CDR3 length: 15; CDR3 protein: CASSSQGPANTEAFF
V gene: TRBV28; clone size: once; CDR3 length: 16; CDR3 protein: CASSLSEFSSGNTIYF
V gene: TRBV10-3; clone size: once; CDR3 length: 13; CDR3 protein: CAISGTTNEKLFF
V gene: TRBV10-2; clone size: once; CDR3 length: 15; CDR3 protein: CASSEFDRSSYEQYF
V gene: TRBV4-1; clone size: NA; CDR3 length: 14; CDR3 protein: CASSQDWQDTEAFF
V gene: TRBV19; clone size: NA; CDR3 length: 14; CDR3 protein: CASSKAEGNEKLFF
V gene: TRBV4-1; clone size: NA; CDR3 length: 15; CDR3 protein: CASSQGGLRQETQYF
V gene: TRBV3-1/TRBV3-2; clone size: NA; CDR3 length: 15; CDR3 protein: CASSQRDRGLNEQFF
V gene: TRBV29-1; clone size: NA; CDR3 length: 10; CDR3 protein: CSVQLQTQYF
V gene: TRBV6-6; clone size: NA; CDR3 length: 14; CDR3 protein: CASSYPEMNTEAFF